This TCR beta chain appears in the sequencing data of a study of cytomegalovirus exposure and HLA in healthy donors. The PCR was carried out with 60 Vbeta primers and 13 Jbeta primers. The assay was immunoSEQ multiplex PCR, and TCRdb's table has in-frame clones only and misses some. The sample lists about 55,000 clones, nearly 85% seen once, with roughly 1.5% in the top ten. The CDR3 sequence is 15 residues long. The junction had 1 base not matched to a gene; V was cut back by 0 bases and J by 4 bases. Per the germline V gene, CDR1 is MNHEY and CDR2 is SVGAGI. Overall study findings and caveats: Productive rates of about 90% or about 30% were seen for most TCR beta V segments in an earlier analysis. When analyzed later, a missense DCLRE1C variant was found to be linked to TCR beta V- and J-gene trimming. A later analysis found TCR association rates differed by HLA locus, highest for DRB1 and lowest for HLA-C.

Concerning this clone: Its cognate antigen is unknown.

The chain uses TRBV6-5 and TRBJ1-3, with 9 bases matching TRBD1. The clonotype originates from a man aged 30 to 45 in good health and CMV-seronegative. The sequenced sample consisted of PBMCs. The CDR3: CASSYSGTGGNTIYF. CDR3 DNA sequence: TGTGCCAGCAGTTACTCGGGGACAGGGGGAAACACCATATATTTT.